The rows below give T cell receptor beta chains drawn from one sample of a study of beta chain features in type 1 diabetes. Generated by immunoSEQ multiplex PCR, the TCRdb table keeps only in-frame clones and is missing some. In the table there are about 140,000 clones, 6.9% of which are singletons. Sequencing input: central memory CD4+ T cells from blood. These receptors were collected from a woman aged 25-40 years in good health. Both conserved end residues are part of each CDR3.

TRBV28,CASSTRDRGSYEQYF
TRBV7-9,CASSVAGGRMSQYF
TRBV11-2,CASSSQYNEQFF
TRBV7-2,CASSRSGSSYEQYF
TRBV6-1,CASSEIGWRNYEQYF
TRBV28,CASNGGSVSYNEQFF
TRBV7-2,CASSLEGRDQETQYF
TRBV11-3,CASSLESSYEQYF
TRBV5-1,CASSLEGAAGGNTIYF
TRBV23-1,CASSQSGQGMTIYF
TRBV29-1,CSVVGGSYEQYF
TRBV6-5,CASSSSGRHDTQYF
TRBV2,CASSLGGIGELFF
TRBV7-2,CASSLFTSGSTDTQYF
TRBV27,CASAEDSNTEAFF
TRBV7-9,CASSWGLKGSPGNTIYF
TRBV7-2,CASRRTSGSTGELFF
TRBV18,CASSPTGDTEAFF
TRBV29-1,CSVEDQSGRANEQYF
TRBV7-6,CASSLVTREGFDEQYF
TRBV18,CASSPNTYQPQHF
TRBV7-7,CASSPSGRKAGELFF
TRBV6-5,CASKTGLGANEQFF
TRBV15,CATSQTGGNQPQHF
TRBV10-3,CAISRQEITTGGTF
TRBV11-2,CASSSTGIYGYTF
TRBV6-5,CASSYVGQRNTEAFF
TRBV4-3,CASSQATGSTNEQFF
TRBV5-1,CASSPQASGNTGELFF
TRBV11-2,CASSLGAPYEQYF
TRBV15,CATSRNPTGDSGNTIYF
TRBV7-2,CASSLDPGTASYNEQFF
TRBV2,CASSRTANQPQHF
TRBV7-2,CASSPSGRQETQYF
TRBV9,CASSVAGTRRTEQFF
TRBV27,CASRPGQGQSGANVLTF